This T cell receptor beta chain was recorded in a study of T cell responses to AZD1222 COVID-19 vaccine. Study results and caveats: Clonal diversity was possibly underestimated, and the donors were mostly white British, with more females. CD4 TCRs associated with vaccination spanned spike, dominating at 160-218 and 743-854. Spike-specific TCR breadth and depth went up after people got two AZD1222 doses.

The CDR3 runs 13 residues. V was pared by 3 bases and J by 8 bases, with 13 bases between. Second-dose intervals of approximately 4 or approximately 12 weeks were pooled. TCRdb's table, derived via immunoSEQ multiplex PCR, lists solely in-frame clones and lacks some. The sample includes 90,000 to 120,000 clones, 90% to 95% of them seen just once. As for this clone: What it binds is unknown.

This receptor was taken from an adult who received the AZD1222 COVID-19 vaccine. The chain joins TRBV12-3 or TRBV12-4 to TRBJ1-2; D unclear. Specimen: peripheral blood, collected 28 days after the second AZD1222 dose. CDR3 DNA: TGTGCCAGCAGTTTTGGCCCCCTCGCCGGCTACACCTTC. Translating it yields CASSFGPLAGYTF.